A selection of T cell receptor beta chains follows, all from one sample in a study of cytomegalovirus exposure and HLA in healthy donors. The protocol was immunoSEQ multiplex PCR, while the TCRdb copy is restricted to in-frame clones and leaves out a portion. Of approximately 200,000 clones in the sample, about 79% were seen once. Input material: PBMCs. The origin of the receptors is a man between 18 and 35 years old in good health and CMV-seronegative. Both conserved end residues are part of each CDR3. The D gene is left open where the match is weak. The listing skips clone size in some rows; elsewhere it reads once, few, many or a size class.

clone_size	v_call	d_call	j_call	cdr3_aa	cdr3_nt
NA	TRBV11-3	NA	TRBJ2-2	CASSSNRGGNTGELFF	TGTGCCAGCAGCTCGAACAGGGGAGGGAACACCGGGGAGCTGTTTTTT
NA	TRBV14	TRBD2	TRBJ2-1	CASSQVGLAGDDEQFF	TGTGCCAGCAGCCAAGTAGGTCTAGCGGGAGACGATGAGCAGTTCTTC
NA	TRBV6-6	TRBD1	TRBJ1-1	CASRLTGNLNTEAFF	TGTGCCAGCAGATTGACAGGGAACCTGAACACTGAAGCTTTCTTT
NA	TRBV5-6	NA	TRBJ1-2	CASSLVSLSGYTF	TGTGCCAGCAGCCTAGTATCATTGTCTGGCTACACCTTC
NA	TRBV11-3	NA	TRBJ2-7	CASSPMILGTRYEQYF	TGTGCCAGCAGCCCGATGATCCTAGGGACTCGGTACGAGCAGTACTTC
NA	TRBV18	NA	TRBJ2-3	CASSRETPGAVDTQYF	TGTGCCAGCTCACGAGAAACCCCGGGAGCTGTAGATACGCAGTATTTT
few	TRBV7-2	NA	TRBJ1-6	CASSSPTDYSPLHF	TGTGCCAGCAGCTCCCCGACAGATTATTCACCCCTCCACTTT
once	TRBV6-1	NA	TRBJ2-1	CATEQEGSTGDEQFF	TGTGCCACAGAACAAGAGGGCAGCACGGGGGATGAGCAGTTCTTC
NA	TRBV6-4	NA	TRBJ2-3	CASSDLQGGSTDTQYF	TGTGCCAGCAGTGACCTGCAGGGGGGTAGCACAGATACGCAGTATTTT
NA	TRBV5-5	NA	TRBJ1-1	CASSLVGGANTEAFF	TGTGCCAGCAGCTTGGTTGGGGGCGCGAACACTGAAGCTTTCTTT
NA	TRBV4-3	NA	TRBJ2-7	CASSQVAGHHYEQYF	TGCGCCAGCAGCCAAGTGGCAGGACACCACTACGAGCAGTACTTC
NA	TRBV5-8	NA	TRBJ2-3	CASSPEEGPSTDTQYF	TGTGCCAGCAGCCCTGAGGAGGGGCCTAGCACAGATACGCAGTATTTT
NA	TRBV7-8	TRBD1	TRBJ1-6	CASSNLGGRTGNSPLHF	TGTGCCAGCAGCAACCTAGGGGGGCGGACAGGCAATTCACCCCTCCACTTT
few	TRBV14	TRBD2	TRBJ2-1	CASSRITSGGNNEQFF	TGTGCCAGCAGCCGGATAACTAGCGGAGGAAACAATGAGCAGTTCTTC
NA	TRBV2	TRBD2	TRBJ2-7	CASSLAGKDEQYF	TGTGCCAGCAGTCTAGCGGGAAAGGACGAGCAGTACTTC
NA	TRBV27	TRBD1	TRBJ2-7	CASSFNRDSSLYEQYF	TGTGCCAGCAGTTTCAACCGGGACAGTTCGCTCTACGAGCAGTACTTC
NA	TRBV29-1	NA	TRBJ1-2	CSVEPPKTYTF	TGCAGCGTTGAACCCCCCAAGACTTACACCTTC
NA	TRBV6-5	TRBD2	TRBJ2-1	CASGRGAGALGEQFF	TGTGCCAGCGGCAGGGGAGCGGGAGCCCTGGGTGAGCAGTTCTTC
NA	TRBV7-3	TRBD2	TRBJ2-3	CASSLTSGGADTQYF	TGTGCCAGCAGCTTGACTAGCGGGGGGGCAGATACGCAGTATTTT
NA	TRBV28	TRBD1	TRBJ1-1	CASSSQGAGRATEAFF	TGTGCCAGCAGTTCCCAGGGGGCGGGGAGAGCCACTGAAGCTTTCTTT
NA	TRBV28	NA	TRBJ2-5	CASSGLGQAQETQYF	TGTGCCAGCAGCGGACTCGGGCAGGCGCAAGAGACCCAGTACTTC
NA	TRBV5-1	TRBD1	TRBJ1-4	CASSLDGTGKEKLFF	TGCGCCAGCAGCTTGGACGGGACAGGGAAAGAAAAACTGTTTTTT
NA	TRBV7-9	NA	TRBJ1-5	CASSQDSLSNQPQHF	TGTGCCAGCAGCCAGGACAGTCTAAGCAATCAGCCCCAGCATTTT
few	TRBV7-9	TRBD1	TRBJ1-6	CSSSLRTGQSDSPLHF	TGTTCCAGCAGCCTTAGGACGGGACAGAGCGATTCACCCCTCCACTTT
NA	TRBV27	TRBD1	TRBJ2-1	CASSSLQGLDNEQFF	TGTGCCAGCAGTTCGTTACAGGGGCTAGACAATGAGCAGTTCTTC
NA	TRBV27	NA	TRBJ2-1	CASSLSGSYNEQFF	TGTGCCAGCAGTTTAAGCGGCTCCTACAATGAGCAGTTCTTC
NA	TRBV2	TRBD1	TRBJ2-7	CASSDWDRAYEQYF	TGTGCCAGCAGTGACTGGGACAGAGCCTACGAGCAGTACTTC
NA	TRBV5-4	NA	TRBJ1-3	CASSLAGQSGNTIYF	TGTGCCAGCAGCTTGGCAGGACAGTCCGGAAACACCATATATTTT
NA	TRBV11-3	TRBD2	TRBJ2-2	CASSFTSGGAGELFF	TGTGCCAGCAGCTTCACTAGCGGGGGGGCCGGGGAGCTGTTTTTT
NA	TRBV19	NA	TRBJ1-2	CASSITAGRREF	TGTGCCAGTAGTATAACGGCAGGGCGAAGAGAATTC
NA	TRBV25-1	NA	TRBJ2-7	CASSRGGAPGYEQYF	TGTGCCAGCAGTCGGGGTGGAGCCCCCGGCTACGAGCAGTACTTC
NA	TRBV28	TRBD2	TRBJ2-3	CASSASLAGGQADTQYF	TGTGCCAGCAGTGCGAGTCTAGCGGGAGGGCAGGCAGATACGCAGTATTTT
NA	TRBV7-9	NA	TRBJ2-1	CASSLVRRPNEQFF	TGTGCCAGCAGCTTAGTCCGGAGACCCAATGAGCAGTTCTTC
NA	TRBV12-2	NA	TRBJ1-1	CAFRRRSTLAFF	TGTGCATTTCGACGGAGGAGCACTCTGGCTTTCTTT
NA	TRBV7-6	NA	TRBJ2-2	CASSLSRDTGELFF	TGTGCCAGCAGCTTATCAAGAGACACCGGGGAGCTGTTTTTT
NA	TRBV20-1	NA	TRBJ1-1	CSARRDTEAFF	TGCAGTGCTAGGAGGGACACTGAAGCTTTCTTT
few	TRBV7-3	NA	TRBJ2-6	CASSLTGGFSGANVLTF	TGTGCCAGCAGCTTAACAGGGGGATTCTCTGGGGCCAACGTCCTGACTTTC
NA	TRBV20-1	NA	TRBJ1-2	CSAPRQSGYTF	TGCAGTGCTCCGCGACAGAGTGGCTACACCTTC
NA	TRBV19	NA	TRBJ1-3	CASSIVGGRGNTIYF	TGTGCCAGTAGTATCGTCGGGGGGCGAGGAAACACCATATATTTT
NA	TRBV13	TRBD1	TRBJ2-5	CASSVRTGGIETQYF	TGTGCCAGCAGCGTAAGGACAGGGGGCATTGAGACCCAGTACTTC
NA	TRBV30	TRBD2	TRBJ2-1	CAWRPSGRYNEQFF	TGTGCCTGGAGACCTAGCGGGCGCTACAATGAGCAGTTCTTC
NA	TRBV7-6	TRBD2	TRBJ2-5	CASSLPTGLAEQETQYF	TGTGCCAGCAGCTTACCGACGGGACTAGCGGAACAAGAGACCCAGTACTTC
NA	TRBV7-3	NA	TRBJ2-3	CASSYSSTDTQYF	TGTGCCAGCAGCTACTCTAGCACAGATACGCAGTATTTT
once	TRBV27	TRBD1	TRBJ2-7	CASSLFRDRGLIYEQYF	TGTGCCAGCAGTTTATTCCGAGACAGGGGGCTAATCTACGAGCAGTACTTC
many	TRBV19	NA	TRBJ2-2	CASSIGQNTGELFF	TGTGCCAGTAGTATAGGACAAAACACCGGGGAGCTGTTTTTT
NA	TRBV2	NA	TRBJ2-3	CASSSRTGTDTQYF	TGTGCCAGCAGTTCGAGGACAGGCACAGATACGCAGTATTTT
NA	TRBV18	TRBD2	TRBJ2-4	CASSPPGGGDIQYF	TGTGCCAGCTCACCACCTGGCGGGGGAGACATTCAGTACTTC
once	TRBV9	NA	TRBJ1-2	CASSVAAAYGYTF	TGTGCCAGCAGCGTAGCAGCGGCGTATGGCTACACCTTC
once	TRBV29-1	TRBD1	TRBJ2-7	CSAEQGAEWVQYF	TGCAGCGCCGAACAGGGGGCCGAGTGGGTGCAGTACTTC